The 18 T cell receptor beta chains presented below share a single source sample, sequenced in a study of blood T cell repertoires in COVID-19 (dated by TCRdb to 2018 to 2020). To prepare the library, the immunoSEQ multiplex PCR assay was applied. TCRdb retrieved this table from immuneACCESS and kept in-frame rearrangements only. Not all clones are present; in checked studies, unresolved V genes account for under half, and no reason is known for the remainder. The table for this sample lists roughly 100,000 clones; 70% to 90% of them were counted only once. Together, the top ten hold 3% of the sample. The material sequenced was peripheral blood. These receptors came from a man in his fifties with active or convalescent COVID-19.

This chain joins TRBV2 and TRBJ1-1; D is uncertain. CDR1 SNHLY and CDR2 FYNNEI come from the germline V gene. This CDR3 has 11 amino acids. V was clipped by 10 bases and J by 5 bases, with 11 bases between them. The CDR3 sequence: CAILVRTEAFF. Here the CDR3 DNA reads TGTGCCATCCTAGTTCGGACTGAAGCTTTCTTT.

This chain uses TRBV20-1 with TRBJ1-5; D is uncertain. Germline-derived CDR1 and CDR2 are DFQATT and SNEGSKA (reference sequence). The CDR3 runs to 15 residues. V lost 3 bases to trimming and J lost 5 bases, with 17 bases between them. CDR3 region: CSASRSPLGDQPQHF. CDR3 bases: TGCAGTGCTAGTCGGTCGCCTCTTGGAGATCAGCCCCAGCATTTT.

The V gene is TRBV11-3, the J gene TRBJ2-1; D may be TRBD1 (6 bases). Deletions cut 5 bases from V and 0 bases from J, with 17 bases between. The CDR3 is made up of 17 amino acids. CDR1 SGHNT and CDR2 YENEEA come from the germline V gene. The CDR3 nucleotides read TGTGCCAGCAGCCCCAGCGTACAGGACAGCTCCTACAATGAGCAGTTCTTC. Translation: CASSPSVQDSSYNEQFF.

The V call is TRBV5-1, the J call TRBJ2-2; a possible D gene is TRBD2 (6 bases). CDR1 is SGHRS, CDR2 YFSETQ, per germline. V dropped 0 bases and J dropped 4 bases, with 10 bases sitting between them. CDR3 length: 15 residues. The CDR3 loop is CASSLDGGGTGELFF. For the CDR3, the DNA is TGCGCCAGCAGCTTGGACGGGGGTGGCACCGGGGAGCTGTTTTTT.

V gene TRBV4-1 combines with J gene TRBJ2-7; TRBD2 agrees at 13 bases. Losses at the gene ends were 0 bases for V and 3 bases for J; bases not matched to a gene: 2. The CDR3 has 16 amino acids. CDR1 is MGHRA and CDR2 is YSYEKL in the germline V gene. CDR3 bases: TGCGCCAGCAGCCAAGAAGGGACTAGCGGGGTCTACGAGCAGTACGTC. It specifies CASSQEGTSGVYEQYV.

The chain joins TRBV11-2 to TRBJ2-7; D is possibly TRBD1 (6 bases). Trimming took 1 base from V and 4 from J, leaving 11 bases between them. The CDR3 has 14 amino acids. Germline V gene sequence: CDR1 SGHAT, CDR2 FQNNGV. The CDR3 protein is CASSLGTTGYEQYF. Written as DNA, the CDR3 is TGTGCCAGCAGCTTAGGAACGACAGGTTACGAGCAGTACTTC.

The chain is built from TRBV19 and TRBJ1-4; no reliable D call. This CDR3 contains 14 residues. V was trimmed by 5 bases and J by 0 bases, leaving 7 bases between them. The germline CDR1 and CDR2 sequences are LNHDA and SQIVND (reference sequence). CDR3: CASSVSATNEKLFF. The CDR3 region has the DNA TGTGCCAGTAGTGTCAGCGCAACTAATGAAAAACTGTTTTTT.

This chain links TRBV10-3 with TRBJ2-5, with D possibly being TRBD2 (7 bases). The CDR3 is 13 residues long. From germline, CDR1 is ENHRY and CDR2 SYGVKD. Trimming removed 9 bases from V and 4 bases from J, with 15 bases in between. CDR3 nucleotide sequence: TGTGCCATTCGGGGGCCGGGAGGAGAGACCCAGTACTTC. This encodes CAIRGPGGETQYF.

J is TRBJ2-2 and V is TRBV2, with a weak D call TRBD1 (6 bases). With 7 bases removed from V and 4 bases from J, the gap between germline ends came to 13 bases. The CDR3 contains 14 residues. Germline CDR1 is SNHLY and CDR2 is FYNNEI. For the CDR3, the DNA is TGTGCCAGCACGGCAGGGGTAGGCACCGGGGAGCTGTTTTTT. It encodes CASTAGVGTGELFF.

The CDR3 loop reads CASSPWTSGGAINIQYF. DNA for the CDR3: TGTGCCAGCAGCCCATGGACTAGCGGGGGGGCTATAAACATTCAGTACTTC. The chain recombines TRBV5-6 with TRBJ2-4, with 15 bases lining up with TRBD2. CDR3 length: 17 amino acids. In germline, CDR1 is SGHDT, CDR2 YYEEEE. The junction had 8 bases not matched to a gene; V was cut back by 4 bases and J by 6 bases.

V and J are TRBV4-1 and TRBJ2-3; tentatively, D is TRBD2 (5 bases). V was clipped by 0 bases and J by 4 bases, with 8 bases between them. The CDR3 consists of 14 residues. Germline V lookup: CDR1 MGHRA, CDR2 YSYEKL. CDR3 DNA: TGCGCCAGCAGCCAAGAGGAGGTCTCAGATACGCAGTATTTT. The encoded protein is CASSQEEVSDTQYF.

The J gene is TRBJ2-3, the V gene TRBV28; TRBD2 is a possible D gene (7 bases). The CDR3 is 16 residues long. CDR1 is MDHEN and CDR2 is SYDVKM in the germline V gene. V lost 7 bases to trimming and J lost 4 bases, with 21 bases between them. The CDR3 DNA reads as TGTGCCAGCATCCCACTGCGGGGGCAGGGCCCAGATACGCAGTATTTT. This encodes CASIPLRGQGPDTQYF.

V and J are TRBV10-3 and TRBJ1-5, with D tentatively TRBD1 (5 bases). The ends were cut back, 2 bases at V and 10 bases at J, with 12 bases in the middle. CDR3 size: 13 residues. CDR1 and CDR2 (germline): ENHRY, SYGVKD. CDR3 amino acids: CAISEAPTGPQHF. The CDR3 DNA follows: TGTGCCATCAGTGAGGCCCCAACAGGCCCCCAGCATTTT.

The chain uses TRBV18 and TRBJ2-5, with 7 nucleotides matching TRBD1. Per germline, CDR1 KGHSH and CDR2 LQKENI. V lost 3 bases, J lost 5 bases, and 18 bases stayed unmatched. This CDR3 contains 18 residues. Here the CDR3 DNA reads TGTGCCAGCTCACCTTGGCCACAGGGGAAGAAGGGTCAGGAGACCCAGTACTTC. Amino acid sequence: CASSPWPQGKKGQETQYF.

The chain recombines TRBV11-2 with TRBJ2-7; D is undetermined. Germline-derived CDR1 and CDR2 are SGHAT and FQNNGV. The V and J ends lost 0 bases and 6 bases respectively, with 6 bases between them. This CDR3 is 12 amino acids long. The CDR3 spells CASSLDRFEQYV. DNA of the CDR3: TGTGCCAGCAGCTTAGATAGATTCGAGCAGTACGTC.

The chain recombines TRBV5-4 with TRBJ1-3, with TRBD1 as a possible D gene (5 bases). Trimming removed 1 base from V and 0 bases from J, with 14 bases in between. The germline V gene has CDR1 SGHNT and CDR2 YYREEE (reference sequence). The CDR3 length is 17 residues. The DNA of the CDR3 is TGTGCCAGCAGCTTGACGCAGGGATTTAGCTCTGGAAACACCATATATTTT. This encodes CASSLTQGFSSGNTIYF.

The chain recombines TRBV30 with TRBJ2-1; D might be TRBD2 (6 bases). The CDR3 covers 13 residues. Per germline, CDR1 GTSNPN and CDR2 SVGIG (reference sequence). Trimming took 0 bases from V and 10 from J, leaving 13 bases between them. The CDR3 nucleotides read TGTGCCTGGAGTGTACGGGATAGCGGCGAGCAGTTCTTC. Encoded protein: CAWSVRDSGEQFF.

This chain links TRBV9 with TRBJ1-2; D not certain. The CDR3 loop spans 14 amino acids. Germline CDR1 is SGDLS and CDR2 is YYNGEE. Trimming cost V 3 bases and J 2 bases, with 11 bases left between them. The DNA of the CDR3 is TGTGCCAGCAGCGGACTAGCGGCGAACTATGGCTACACCTTC. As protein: CASSGLAANYGYTF. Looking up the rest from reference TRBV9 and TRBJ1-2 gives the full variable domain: DSGVTQTPKHLITATGQRVTLRCSPRSGDLSVYWYQQSLDQGLQFLIQYYNGEERAKGNILERFSAQQFPDLHSELNLSSLELGDSALYFCASSGLAANYGYTFGSGTRLTVV.